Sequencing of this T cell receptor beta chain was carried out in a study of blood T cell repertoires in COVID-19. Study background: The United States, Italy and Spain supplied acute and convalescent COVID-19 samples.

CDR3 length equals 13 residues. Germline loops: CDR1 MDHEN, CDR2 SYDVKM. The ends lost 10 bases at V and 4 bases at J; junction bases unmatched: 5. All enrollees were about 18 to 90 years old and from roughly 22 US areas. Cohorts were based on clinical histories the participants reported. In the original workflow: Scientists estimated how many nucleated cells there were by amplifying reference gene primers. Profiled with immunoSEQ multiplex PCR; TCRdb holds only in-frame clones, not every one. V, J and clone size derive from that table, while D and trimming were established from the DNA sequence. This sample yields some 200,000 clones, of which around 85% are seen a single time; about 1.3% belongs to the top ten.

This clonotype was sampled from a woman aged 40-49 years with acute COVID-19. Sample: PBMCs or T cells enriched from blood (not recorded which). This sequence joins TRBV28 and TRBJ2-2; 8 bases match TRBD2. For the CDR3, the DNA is TGTGCCATTAAGCGGGAGACCACCGGGGAGCTGTTTTTT. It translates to CAIKRETTGELFF.